This TCR beta chain stems from a study of cytomegalovirus exposure and HLA in healthy donors. The V gene's germline CDR1 is MNHNS and CDR2 SASEGT. With 2 bases clipped from V and 9 bases from J, the junction kept 6 bases outside the gene matches. This CDR3 spans 15 amino acids. The repertoire was sequenced with immunoSEQ multiplex PCR; TCRdb's copy has only in-frame clones and lacks some. Here the sample spans tens of thousands of clones, around 94% being singletons. General observations from the study: The investigators catalogued 150 to 200 TCR beta chains as cytomegalovirus-associated. In vitro data verified a few CMV-associated chains as specific for CMV antigens. Some public TCRs appeared in many individuals, while most sequences were rare. Later, an analysis found that TCR clusters from the first cohort tended to co-occur in the 120 validation repertoires.

Comment on this clone: Its antigen is as yet unknown.

Sample: PBMCs. The source of this sequence is a woman between 18 and 29 years old in good health and CMV-seropositive. The rearrangement joins TRBV6-1 to TRBJ2-1; 11 bases match TRBD2. DNA for the CDR3: TGTGCCAGCAGTGAACTAGCGGGGGGATATAGTGAGCAGTTCTTC. Translation: CASSELAGGYSEQFF.